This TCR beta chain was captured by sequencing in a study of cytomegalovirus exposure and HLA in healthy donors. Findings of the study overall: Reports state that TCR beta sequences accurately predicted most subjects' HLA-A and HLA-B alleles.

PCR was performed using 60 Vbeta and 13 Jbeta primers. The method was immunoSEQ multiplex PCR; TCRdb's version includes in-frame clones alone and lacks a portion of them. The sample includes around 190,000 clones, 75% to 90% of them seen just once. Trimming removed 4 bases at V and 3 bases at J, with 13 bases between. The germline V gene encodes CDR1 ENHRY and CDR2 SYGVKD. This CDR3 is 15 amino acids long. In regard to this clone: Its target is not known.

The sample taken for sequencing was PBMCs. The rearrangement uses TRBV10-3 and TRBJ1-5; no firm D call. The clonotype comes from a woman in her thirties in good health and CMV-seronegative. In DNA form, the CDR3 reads TGTGCCATCAGTGTGGAGGGCGACCCCAATCAGCCCCAGCATTTT. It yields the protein CAISVEGDPNQPQHF.